The following is a T cell receptor beta chain sequence with its context. Its matching antigen is unknown. Different DNA sequences within this sample yield the same CDR3. The source of the sample is a study of OX40 agonist ivuxolimab in advanced cancers. Study information: Patients' therapy was ivuxolimab, an antibody that acts as an agonist of OX40 (CD134). Previous treatment with anti-PD-1, anti-PD-L1 or anti-CTLA-4 therapy was allowed; about 37% had received some. Study findings and constraints: Relative to CD4+ cells, CD8+ T cells on average had more expanded clones.

Sequenced by immunoSEQ multiplex PCR; TCRdb stores in-frame clones only, minus some. Of 36,000 or so clones listed, about 77% are singletons. The CDR3 extends over 11 amino acids. CDR1 and CDR2 from the germline V gene are DFQATT and SNEGSKA (reference sequence). Trimming shortened V by 1 base and J by 5 bases, and 5 bases separated the two germline ends. This chain joins TRBV20-1 and TRBJ1-1; no firm D call. Sequences were derived from CD4+ or CD8+ T cells sorted from blood, sampled in a trial of the OX40 agonist ivuxolimab. This TCR was sampled from an adult with an advanced solid tumor such as melanoma, head and neck, liver or kidney cancer. The CDR3, as DNA: TGCAGTGCTAGAGTGGGAACTGAAGCTTTCTTT. Amino acid sequence: CSARVGTEAFF.